This paragraph covers one T cell receptor beta chain sequence. Its target antigen remains unknown. Base qualities are missing; no much larger clone stands one base away. Counted from cysteine to phenylalanine, this CDR3 has 15 amino acids. Only the CDR3 DNA is retained, 45 bases long and in frame from the first base. CDR1 and CDR2 are read off the germline V gene as SGHTA and FQGNSA. V loses 2 bases, J loses 3 bases, and the germline ends lie 11 bases apart. This specimen belongs to a study of OX40 agonist ivuxolimab in advanced cancers. Study-level background: Ivuxolimab, which targeted the costimulatory receptor OX40 (CD134), was an agonistic, fully human IgG2 monoclonal antibody. Of the 52 patients in dose escalation, about 20 had hepatocellular carcinoma, some 15 had melanoma, 9 had renal cell carcinoma and 9 had head and neck cancer. Patients were allowed to have had prior anti-PD-1, anti-PD-L1 or anti-CTLA-4 therapy, and about 40% of the dose-escalation patients had been treated with checkpoint inhibitors. Partial responses occurred in three dose-escalation patients: two with cutaneous melanoma and one with hepatocellular carcinoma. A male proportion of 70% to 90% and a mean age of around 60 years, ranging from about 20 to 79, were recorded for the dose-escalation cohort. The paper describes the monotherapy dose-escalation part (N of about 50 patients) of the phase I trial of ivuxolimab. Peripheral TCRbeta sequencing aimed to test whether ivuxolimab altered TCR sequence diversity and caused clonal T-cell expansion. Intravenous ivuxolimab was administered to patients every 2 weeks at six dose levels: 0.01, 0.1, 0.3, 1.5, 3 and 10 mg/kg.

Results the study describes overall, beyond this receptor: Low levels of normalized T-cell clonal expansion were also seen in some nonresponding patients. The antigen specificity of the clonally expanded peripheral T cells was not determined. At doses from 0.1 to 3.0 mg/kg, clonal expansion was seen in both CD4+ and CD8+ blood T cells between baseline and week 6. After ivuxolimab, more expanded clones were found on average in CD8+ T cells than in CD4+ T cells. In the 0.1-3.0 mg/kg groups, partial responders had among the lowest normalized peripheral clonal expansion, particularly in CD8+ T cells.

Patients with autoimmune disease history or receiving systemic immunosuppression were excluded from the trial. Peripheral blood for TCR sequencing was drawn from every dose cohort at baseline, at cycle 4 day 1 and at cycle 7 day 1. Samples were obtained from an open-label, multicenter, first-in-human phase I dose-escalation trial of ivuxolimab. The trial enrolled adults with locally advanced or metastatic head and neck squamous cell, hepatocellular, melanoma or renal cell carcinoma. Before TCR sequencing, CD4+ T cells and CD8+ T cells were sorted from peripheral blood as separate populations. Genomic DNA was isolated from the sorted cells so that the TCRbeta CDR3 region could be sequenced. TCRbeta CDR3 regions were sequenced using the immunoSEQ Assay. This immuneACCESS table, as held by TCRdb, lists in-frame sequences with V and J called but not all clones. Of the missing ones, under half trace to an unresolved V gene in checked studies; the others have no known cause. The sample has 100,000 or so clones on record, around nine tenths of them singletons. The top ten hold roughly 0.3% of the sample.

Material: CD4+ or CD8+ T cells sorted from blood, obtained in a trial of the OX40 agonist ivuxolimab. The sequence came from an adult with an advanced solid tumor such as melanoma, head and neck, liver or kidney cancer. This receptor chain uses TRBV7-2 and TRBJ1-5; the D segment could be TRBD1, given 5 matching bases. The nucleotides read TGTGCCAGCAGCTTACGGGACCGCGACAATCAGCCCCAGCATTTT. This gives the protein CASSLRDRDNQPQHF.